One sample yielded the 25 T cell receptor beta chains listed below, sequenced in a study of T cell responses to AZD1222 COVID-19 vaccine. Libraries were prepared by immunoSEQ multiplex PCR; TCRdb keeps only in-frame clonotypes and omits some of them. This table has 180,000 or so clones, roughly 88% appearing once. The sample here was peripheral blood, taken on day 0 of AZD1222 vaccination. The origin of the receptors is an adult in good health.

This clone is a singleton in its sample. The chain employs TRBV3-1 (or the pseudogene TRBV3-2) and TRBJ2-1; D possibly corresponds to TRBD1 (5 bases). Trimming removed 3 bases from V and 0 bases from J, with 6 bases in between. Germline CDR1 is LGHDT and CDR2 is YNNKEL (reference sequence). The CDR3 contains 14 residues. The CDR3 DNA is TGTGCCAGCAGCCAGACAGTCTCCTACAATGAGCAGTTCTTC. This translates into CASSQTVSYNEQFF.

V is TRBV5-8 and J is TRBJ1-4; TRBD1 matches 10 bases. The V gene end was trimmed by 3 bases and the J gene end by 8 bases; junction bases not matched to a gene: 7. CDR1 and CDR2 (germline): SGHTS, YDEGEE. The CDR3 consists of 15 residues. CDR3 sequence (DNA): TGTGCCAGCAGCTCGGGGACAGGGGAAGTCGAAAAACTGTTTTTT. Protein sequence: CASSSGTGEVEKLFF.

The J gene is TRBJ1-2, the V gene TRBV5-6; D not certain. The CDR3 has 12 residues. Germline CDR1 reads SGHDT; CDR2 reads YYEEEE. V was pared by 0 bases and J by 7 bases, with 7 bases between. CDR3 sequence reads: CASSLASVGYTF. CDR3 nucleotide sequence: TGTGCCAGCAGCTTGGCCTCGGTTGGCTACACCTTC.

This clone is a singleton in its sample. The J gene is TRBJ1-1, the V gene TRBV18; D is possibly TRBD1 (5 bases). The CDR3 is made up of 16 amino acids. The germline CDR1 and CDR2 sequences are KGHSH and LQKENI. V shed 0 bases and J shed 4 bases, with 15 bases lying between them. The CDR3 sequence is CASSPPVGGRRTEAFF. The CDR3 DNA follows: TGTGCCAGCTCACCACCGGTCGGGGGGAGACGCACTGAAGCTTTCTTT.

The CDR3 DNA reads TGTGCCAGCAACGGGGGAGCCTACGAGCAGTACTTC. Translated, it gives CASNGGAYEQYF. The chain links TRBV2 to TRBJ2-7; a weak D match, TRBD2 (6 bases). The V end lost 7 bases, the J end lost 2 bases, and 9 bases lay between the germline ends. From germline, CDR1 is SNHLY and CDR2 FYNNEI. The CDR3 is made up of 12 amino acids.

The chain has TRBV5-4 and TRBJ2-4; 7 nucleotides line up with TRBD1. CDR3 length equals 15 residues. CDR1 is SGHNT and CDR2 is YYREEE in the germline V gene (reference sequence). V trimming: 1 base; J trimming: 6 bases; junction bases outside the gene matches: 7. The chain's CDR3 is CASSLRGGSANIQYF. The CDR3 region has the DNA TGTGCCAGCAGCTTGAGAGGGGGCAGCGCAAACATTCAGTACTTC.

The V call is TRBV5-1, the J call TRBJ1-1, with D perhaps matching TRBD1 (6 bases). V lost 2 bases and J 0 bases, leaving 8 bases between the germline ends. The V gene's germline CDR1 is SGHRS and CDR2 YFSETQ. This CDR3 is built from 14 residues. The CDR3 reads CASSFSGVNTEAFF. The CDR3 region has the DNA TGCGCCAGCAGCTTTTCAGGGGTGAACACTGAAGCTTTCTTT.

The CDR3 DNA sequence: TGTGCCAGCAGCTTAAAGGGGCATGGCGAATCACCCCTCCACTTT. Translating gives CASSLKGHGESPLHF. The V gene is TRBV7-3, the J gene TRBJ1-6; D is possibly TRBD1 (5 bases). The CDR3 has 15 residues. Germline V gene sequence: CDR1 SGHTA, CDR2 FQGTGA. Trimming pared 1 base from V and 10 bases from J, leaving 14 bases between.

This clone turned up a few times. This chain joins TRBV12-3 or TRBV12-4 and TRBJ2-1, with D unclear. With 8 bases removed from V and 7 bases from J, the gap between germline ends came to 15 bases. The CDR3 is 13 residues long. CDR3 protein: CASRRSPTNEQFF. The CDR3 nucleotides are TGTGCCAGCCGAAGGTCGCCGACAAATGAGCAGTTCTTC.

This chain joins TRBV5-1 and TRBJ1-4, with 8 bases matching TRBD1. Trimming removed 4 bases from V and 5 bases from J; junction bases left unmatched: 4. The germline V gene encodes CDR1 SGHRS and CDR2 YFSETQ. This CDR3 contains 14 residues. CDR3 in DNA: TGCGCCAGCAGCCCCCAGGGGGCAAATGAAAAACTGTTTTTT. Protein product: CASSPQGANEKLFF.

The CDR3 DNA sequence: TGCAGCGTGGAATTACAGTCCTCCCGGACAGATACGCAGTATTTT. This gives the protein CSVELQSSRTDTQYF. J is TRBJ2-3 and V is TRBV29-1; D unclear. This CDR3 spans 15 amino acids. Germline V gives CDR1 SQVTM, CDR2 ANQGSEA. Trimming took 6 bases from V and 3 from J, leaving 19 bases between them.

This clone occurred once. The J gene is TRBJ1-5, the V gene TRBV6-1; D is unresolved. This CDR3 is 14 amino acids long. The germline gives CDR1 MNHNS, CDR2 SASEGT. The germline V and J ends were trimmed by 3 bases and 4 bases, with 10 bases remaining between them. The DNA for the CDR3 is TGTGCCAGCAGTGAGGGCAGTAAAAATCAGCCCCAGCATTTT. It specifies CASSEGSKNQPQHF.

V is TRBV9 and J is TRBJ2-7; D ambiguous. The germline CDR1 and CDR2 sequences are SGDLS and YYNGEE. V was clipped by 3 bases and J by 5 bases, with 3 bases between them. There are 10 residues in the CDR3. CDR3 protein: CASSGDEQYF. The CDR3 nucleotides are TGTGCCAGCAGCGGGGACGAGCAGTACTTC.

This clone was seen a single time. V usage is TRBV28 and J usage is TRBJ2-1; D perhaps matches TRBD2 (6 bases). Looked up from germline, CDR1 is MDHEN and CDR2 is SYDVKM. V lost 5 bases, J lost 12 bases, and 14 bases lay in between. The CDR3 extends over 12 amino acids. CDR3 sequence: CASSTVSGRQFF. The DNA for the CDR3 is TGTGCCAGCAGTACGGTTAGCGGTCGGCAGTTCTTC.

The chain recombines TRBV3-1 (or the pseudogene TRBV3-2) with TRBJ1-2; D unclear. In germline, CDR1 is LGHDT, CDR2 YNNKEL (reference sequence). There are 12 residues in the CDR3. The ends were cut back, 6 bases at V and 8 bases at J, with 13 bases in the middle. The CDR3 DNA reads TGTGCCAGCAGTCGGACGGGATTCGGCTACACCTTC. Encoded protein: CASSRTGFGYTF.

This chain joins TRBV2 and TRBJ2-1; possibly TRBD1 for D (5 bases). The CDR3 extends over 15 amino acids. Trimming stripped 5 bases from V and 0 bases from J, with 11 bases between. Germline V lookup: CDR1 SNHLY, CDR2 FYNNEI. CDR3 nucleotide sequence: TGTGCCAGCAGTAGACAGCACAGCTCCTACAATGAGCAGTTCTTC. Encoded protein: CASSRQHSSYNEQFF.

The chain couples TRBV30 to TRBJ1-2; D uncertain. The germline V and J ends were trimmed by 0 bases and 2 bases, with 19 bases remaining between them. The CDR3 loop spans 17 amino acids. Germline assignment: CDR1 GTSNPN and CDR2 SVGIG (reference sequence). The DNA for the CDR3 is TGTGCCTGGAGTGTACTCGGGAGAGGAGTAGGGAACTATGGCTACACCTTC. It is translated as CAWSVLGRGVGNYGYTF.

The rearrangement links TRBV29-1 to TRBJ1-1, with 7 positions matching TRBD1. CDR1 and CDR2 from the germline V gene are SQVTM and ANQGSEA. The trim removed 6 bases at V and 4 bases at J, leaving 5 bases unmatched. The CDR3 consists of 12 residues. The CDR3: CSVARDSTEAFF. The DNA of the CDR3 is TGCAGCGTCGCACGGGACAGCACTGAAGCTTTCTTT.

The J gene is TRBJ2-3, the V gene TRBV2, with 8 bases matching TRBD1. This CDR3 comprises 14 residues. The germline V gene encodes CDR1 SNHLY and CDR2 FYNNEI. V was pared by 6 bases and J by 3 bases, with 5 bases of the junction left unmatched. CDR3 loop: CASRLDRATDTQYF. The CDR3 DNA is TGTGCCAGCAGGTTGGACAGGGCGACAGATACGCAGTATTTT.

This clone is a singleton in its sample. This chain links TRBV2 with TRBJ1-4, with D possibly TRBD1 on 6 matching bases. V lost 0 bases and J lost 8, with 16 bases in between. The CDR3 runs 16 residues. Germline V gene data show CDR1 as SNHLY and CDR2 as FYNNEI. Written as DNA, the CDR3 is TGTGCCAGCAGTGAAGCGCTTGGTATGGGGGCGGAAAAACTGTTTTTT. Translation gives CASSEALGMGAEKLFF.

The chain couples TRBV30 to TRBJ1-1; D is unresolved. Germline V gives CDR1 GTSNPN, CDR2 SVGIG (reference sequence). V was cut by 1 base and J by 4 bases, with 13 bases left in between. The CDR3 is made up of 14 amino acids. This CDR3 is CAWSGSRSSTEAFF. In DNA form, the CDR3 reads TGTGCCTGGAGTGGGTCCAGGTCGTCCACTGAAGCTTTCTTT.

This clone came up a few times. The CDR3 DNA reads as TGCGCCAGCAGTAACACAGGGTTGACCGAGCAGTACTTC. Translation gives CASSNTGLTEQYF. The rearrangement links TRBV10-1 to TRBJ2-7; a possible D gene is TRBD1 (6 bases). The germline V gene has CDR1 WNHNN and CDR2 SYGVQD (reference sequence). V shed 5 bases and J shed 6 bases, with 14 bases lying between them. The CDR3 has 13 amino acids.

This clone was seen a few times. V is TRBV2 and J is TRBJ1-3; maybe TRBD1 (5 bases). The germline V gene encodes CDR1 SNHLY and CDR2 FYNNEI. There are 14 residues in the CDR3. The ends were cut back, 7 bases at V and 4 bases at J, with 14 bases in the middle. This CDR3 is CASTRGVEGNTIYF. As DNA, the CDR3 is TGTGCCAGCACAAGAGGGGTCGAAGGAAACACCATATATTTT. The complete variable domain, with remaining parts taken from reference TRBV2 and TRBJ1-3, reads EPEVTQTPSHQVTQMGQEVILRCVPISNHLYFYWYRQILGQKVEFLVSFYNNEISEKSEIFDDQFSVERPDGSNFTLKIRSTKLEDSAMYFCASTRGVEGNTIYFGEGSWLTVV.

The chain employs TRBV11-2 and TRBJ1-1; D is unresolved. Trimming pared 2 bases from V and 4 bases from J, leaving 17 bases between. This CDR3 contains 16 residues. In germline, CDR1 is SGHAT, CDR2 FQNNGV. This chain's CDR3 is CASSLLLWARGTEAFF. Written as DNA, the CDR3 is TGTGCCAGCAGCTTACTCTTGTGGGCGAGAGGCACTGAAGCTTTCTTT.

The V call is TRBV4-1, the J call TRBJ2-5; D unclear. Trimming removed 1 base at V and 2 bases at J, with 5 bases between. CDR1 is MGHRA, CDR2 YSYEKL, per germline. The CDR3 consists of 13 residues. The CDR3 here is CASSQGVQETQYF. The CDR3 region has the DNA TGCGCCAGCAGCCAAGGGGTTCAAGAGACCCAGTACTTC.